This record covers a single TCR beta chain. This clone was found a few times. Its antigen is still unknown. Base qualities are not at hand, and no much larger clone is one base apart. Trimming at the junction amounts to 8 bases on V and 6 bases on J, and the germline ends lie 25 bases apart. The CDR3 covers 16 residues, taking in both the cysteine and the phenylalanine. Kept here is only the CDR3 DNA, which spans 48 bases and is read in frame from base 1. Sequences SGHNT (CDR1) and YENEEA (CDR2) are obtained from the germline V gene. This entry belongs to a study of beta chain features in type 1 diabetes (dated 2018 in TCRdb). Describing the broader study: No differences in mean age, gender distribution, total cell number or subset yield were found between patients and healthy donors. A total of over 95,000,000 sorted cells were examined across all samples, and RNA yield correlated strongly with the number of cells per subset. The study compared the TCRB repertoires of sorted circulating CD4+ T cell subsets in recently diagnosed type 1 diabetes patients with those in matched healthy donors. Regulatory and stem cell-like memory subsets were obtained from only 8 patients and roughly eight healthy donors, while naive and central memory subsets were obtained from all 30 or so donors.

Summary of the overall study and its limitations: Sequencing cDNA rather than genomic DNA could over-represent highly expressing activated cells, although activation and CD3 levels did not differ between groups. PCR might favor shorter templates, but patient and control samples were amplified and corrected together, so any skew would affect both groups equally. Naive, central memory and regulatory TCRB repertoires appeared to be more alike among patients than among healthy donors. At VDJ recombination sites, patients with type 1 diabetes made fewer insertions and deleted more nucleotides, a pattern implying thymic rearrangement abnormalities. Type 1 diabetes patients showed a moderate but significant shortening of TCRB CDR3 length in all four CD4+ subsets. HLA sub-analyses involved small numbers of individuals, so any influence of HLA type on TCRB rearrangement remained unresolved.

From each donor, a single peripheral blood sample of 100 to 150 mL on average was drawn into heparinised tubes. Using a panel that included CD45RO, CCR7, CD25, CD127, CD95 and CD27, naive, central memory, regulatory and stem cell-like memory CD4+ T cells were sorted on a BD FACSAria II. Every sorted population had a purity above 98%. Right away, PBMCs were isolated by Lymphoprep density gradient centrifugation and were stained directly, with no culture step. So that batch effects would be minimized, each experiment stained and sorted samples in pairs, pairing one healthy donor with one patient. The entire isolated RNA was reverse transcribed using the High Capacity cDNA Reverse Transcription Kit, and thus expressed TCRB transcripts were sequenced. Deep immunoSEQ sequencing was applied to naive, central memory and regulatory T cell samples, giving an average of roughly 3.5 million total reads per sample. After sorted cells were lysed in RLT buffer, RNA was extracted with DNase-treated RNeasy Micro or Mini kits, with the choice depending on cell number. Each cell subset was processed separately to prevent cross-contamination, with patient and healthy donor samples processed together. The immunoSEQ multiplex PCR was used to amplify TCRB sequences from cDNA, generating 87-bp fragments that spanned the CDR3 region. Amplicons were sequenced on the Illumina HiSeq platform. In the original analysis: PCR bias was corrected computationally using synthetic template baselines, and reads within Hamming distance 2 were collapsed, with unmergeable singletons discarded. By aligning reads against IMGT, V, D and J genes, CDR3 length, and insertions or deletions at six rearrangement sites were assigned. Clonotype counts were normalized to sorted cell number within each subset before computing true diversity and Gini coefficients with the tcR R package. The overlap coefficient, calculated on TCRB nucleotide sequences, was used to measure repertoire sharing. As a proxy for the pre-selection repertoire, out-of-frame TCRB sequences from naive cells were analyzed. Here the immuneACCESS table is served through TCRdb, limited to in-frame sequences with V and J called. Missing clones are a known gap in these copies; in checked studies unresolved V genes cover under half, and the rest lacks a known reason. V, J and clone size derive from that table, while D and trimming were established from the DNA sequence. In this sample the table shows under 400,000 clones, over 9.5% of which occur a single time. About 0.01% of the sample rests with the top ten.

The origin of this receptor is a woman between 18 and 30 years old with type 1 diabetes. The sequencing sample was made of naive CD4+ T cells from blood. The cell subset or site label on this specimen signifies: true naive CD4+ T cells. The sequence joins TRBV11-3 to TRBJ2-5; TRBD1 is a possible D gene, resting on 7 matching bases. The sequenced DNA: TGTGCCAGCGCAGGGGGACTCCAGTCGGGGGAACAGACCCAGTACTTC. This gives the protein CASAGGLQSGEQTQYF. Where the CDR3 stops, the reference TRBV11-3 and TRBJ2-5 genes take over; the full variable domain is EAGVVQSPRYKIIEKKQPVAFWCNPISGHNTLYWYLQNLGQGPELLIRYENEEAVDDSQLPKDRFSAERLKGVDSTLKIQPAELGDSAVYLCASAGGLQSGEQTQYFGPGTRLLVL.